The 18 T cell receptor beta chains below were found in one sample sequenced in a study of blood T cells in healthy people across ages. The second PCR ran about 7 to 12 cycles with a sample-barcoded 5' primer and J-beta primers. Using its own MiXCR run on the 5' RACE reads, TCRdb lists one record per CDR3 protein. This sample carries about 640,000 distinct CDR3 sequences, around three fifths of them seen once, and the ten largest clones take roughly 34%. The material sequenced was blood. The receptor set was obtained from a man aged 55 to 70 in good health.

This clonotype has a single count. V is TRBV2 and J is TRBJ2-1, with TRBD2 identical over 13 bases. There are 15 residues in the CDR3. Germline-derived CDR1 and CDR2 are SNHLY and FYNNEI. V trimming: 6 bases; J trimming: 2 bases; junction bases outside the gene matches: 1. In nucleotides, the CDR3 is TGTGCCAGCAGAGGACTAGCGGGGGCCTACAATGAGCAGTTCTTC. The encoded protein is CASRGLAGAYNEQFF.

Written as DNA, the CDR3 is TGTGCCAGCAGCTTACCCGGCGATGAGCAGTTCTTC. It encodes CASSLPGDEQFF. V usage is TRBV7-8 and J usage is TRBJ2-1; D is ambiguous. The CDR3 consists of 12 residues. V was shortened by 2 bases and J by 8 bases, with 7 bases between the two germline ends. CDR1 SGHVS and CDR2 FQNEAQ come from the germline V gene.

This clonotype was seen more than once but under ten times. The chain couples TRBV4-1 to TRBJ2-5; no definite D call. From germline, CDR1 is MGHRA and CDR2 YSYEKL. V was trimmed by 3 bases and J by 3 bases, leaving 8 bases between them. The CDR3 is made up of 13 amino acids. The CDR3 loop is CASSHYSKETQYF. Here the CDR3 DNA reads TGCGCCAGCAGCCATTACAGCAAAGAGACCCAGTACTTC.

The J gene is TRBJ2-5, the V gene TRBV27; D might be TRBD2 (5 bases). The V end was cut by 2 bases, the J end by 6 bases, with 16 bases between. The length of the CDR3 is 15 residues. Germline V CDR1 and CDR2: MNHEY, SMNVEV (reference sequence). The CDR3 spells CASSLSLTGKKTQYF. CDR3 coding DNA: TGTGCCAGCAGTTTAAGTTTAACGGGGAAAAAGACCCAGTACTTC.

The rearrangement uses TRBV5-1 and TRBJ2-1; 14 positions match TRBD2. This CDR3 spans 17 amino acids. The germline gives CDR1 SGHRS, CDR2 YFSETQ. V lost 3 bases and J lost 3; bases outside the gene matches: 5. The CDR3 DNA sequence: TGCGCCAGCAGCTCGGGGACTAGCGGGGGCTTCTACAATGAGCAGTTCTTC. Protein: CASSSGTSGGFYNEQFF.

Here the CDR3 DNA reads TGCGCCAGCGGCCTCAATAGCGGGGGGGCCAATGAGCAGTTCTTC. This gives the protein CASGLNSGGANEQFF. The chain links TRBV4-1 to TRBJ2-1; 11 nucleotides agree with TRBD2. Germline CDR1 is MGHRA and CDR2 is YSYEKL. Trimming at V came to 8 bases and at J to 6 bases, leaving 9 bases not matched to a gene. This CDR3 spans 15 amino acids.

The rearrangement joins TRBV5-8 to TRBJ2-1; TRBD1 matches at 8 bases. The J segment lost 8 bases and the V segment lost 3 bases, leaving 10 bases of the junction unmatched. Germline assignment: CDR1 SGHTS and CDR2 YDEGEE. This CDR3 has 15 residues. In DNA form, the CDR3 reads TGTGCCAGCAGCTCGGACAGGGACTGGACAGATGAGCAGTTCTTC. Protein product: CASSSDRDWTDEQFF.

V and J are TRBV4-2 and TRBJ2-1, with 9 bases aligning to TRBD2. J gave up 0 bases and V 0 bases, and 12 bases lay outside the gene matches. CDR1 and CDR2 (germline): LGHNA, YNFKEQ. The CDR3 totals 20 residues. The CDR3 DNA follows: TGTGCCAGCAGCCAAGATGCGGCTAGCGGGGCCCCGAGCTCCTACAATGAGCAGTTCTTC. Encoded protein: CASSQDAASGAPSSYNEQFF.

The chain links TRBV5-1 to TRBJ2-6, with a possible D match to TRBD1 (6 bases). The V end lost 4 bases, the J end lost 0 bases, and 17 bases lay between the germline ends. Per germline, CDR1 SGHRS and CDR2 YFSETQ. This CDR3 comprises 18 residues. The DNA of the CDR3 is TGCGCCAGCAGCGTCCGGGACAAAAGACTCTCTGGGGCCAACGTCCTGACTTTC. This gives the protein CASSVRDKRLSGANVLTF.

J is TRBJ1-1 and V is TRBV5-6; D remains ambiguous. The CDR3 length is 16 residues. V was pared by 2 bases and J by 0 bases, with 14 bases between. Germline lookup yields CDR1 SGHDT and CDR2 YYEEEE. The CDR3, as DNA: TGTGCCAGCAGCTTTCCAGAAAGCAGGTTGAACACTGAAGCTTTCTTT. The encoded protein is CASSFPESRLNTEAFF.

The chain has TRBV9 and TRBJ2-2; 8 bases line up with TRBD2. This CDR3 has 16 residues. The germline gives CDR1 SGDLS, CDR2 YYNGEE. Unmatched junction bases numbered 4, after V lost 2 bases and J lost 1 base. CDR3 in amino acids: CASSVVAGGNTGELFF. CDR3 DNA sequence: TGTGCCAGCAGCGTGGTTGCGGGAGGGAACACCGGGGAGCTGTTTTTT.

The rearrangement uses TRBV25-1 and TRBJ1-4, with D unresolved. CDR3 length: 15 amino acids. The germline V and J ends were trimmed by 1 base and 3 bases, with 9 bases remaining between them. Germline assignment: CDR1 MGHDK and CDR2 SYGVNS. CDR3 sequence reads: CASSESSGSNEKLFF. In DNA form, the CDR3 reads TGTGCCAGCAGTGAATCGAGCGGATCTAATGAAAAACTGTTTTTT.

The table lists this clonotype with a few counts. CDR3 loop: CAISEPGQGANEQFF. For the CDR3, the DNA is TGTGCCATCAGTGAGCCTGGACAGGGGGCGAATGAGCAGTTCTTC. The chain employs TRBV10-3 and TRBJ2-1; 11 nucleotides align to TRBD1. Germline CDR1 ENHRY, CDR2 SYGVKD. V lost 2 bases and J lost 7; bases outside the gene matches: 4. CDR3 size: 15 residues.

J is TRBJ2-5 and V is TRBV10-3, with unresolved D. Germline assignment: CDR1 ENHRY and CDR2 SYGVKD. Trimming removed 3 bases from V and 5 bases from J, with 7 bases in between. This CDR3 region has 12 residues. The CDR3 here is CAISEPDETQYF. In DNA form, the CDR3 reads TGTGCCATCAGTGAACCCGACGAGACCCAGTACTTC.

The table lists this clonotype with a count of one. The V gene is TRBV20-1, the J gene TRBJ2-1; TRBD2 aligns across 9 bases. The junction had 12 bases not matched to a gene; V was cut back by 3 bases and J by 6 bases. The CDR3 consists of 16 residues. Germline V CDR1 and CDR2: DFQATT, SNEGSKA (reference sequence). In nucleotides, the CDR3 is TGCAGTGCTAGCCCTCTAGCGGGGCCTTGGAGCAATGAGCAGTTCTTC. Its protein is CSASPLAGPWSNEQFF.

The V gene is TRBV27, the J gene TRBJ1-1; maybe TRBD1 (6 bases). The CDR3 is 14 residues long. Trimming stripped 6 bases from V and 0 bases from J, with 11 bases between. From germline, CDR1 is MNHEY and CDR2 SMNVEV (reference sequence). CDR3 region: CASRTGPLNTEAFF. The CDR3 bases are TGTGCCAGCAGGACAGGTCCCCTGAACACTGAAGCTTTCTTT.

The CDR3: CASSSPGTARSGANVLTF. The CDR3 DNA is TGTGCCAGCAGTTCGCCCGGGACAGCCCGCTCTGGGGCCAACGTCCTGACTTTC. The chain combines TRBV6-5 with TRBJ2-6; 7 bases line up with TRBD1. Germline V CDR1 and CDR2: MNHEY, SVGAGI. V was clipped by 4 bases and J by 0 bases; unmatched bases: 9. The CDR3 spans 18 residues.

J is TRBJ2-4 and V is TRBV9; 11 nucleotides line up with TRBD2. V lost 3 bases and J lost 0; bases outside the gene matches: 14. This CDR3 spans 20 amino acids. The germline CDR1 and CDR2 sequences are SGDLS and YYNGEE. CDR3 sequence reads: CASSASFGLAGGLAKNIQYF. CDR3 DNA: TGTGCCAGCAGCGCCTCTTTCGGGCTAGCGGGGGGACTAGCCAAAAACATTCAGTACTTC.